This TCR beta chain was captured in a study of OX40 agonist ivuxolimab in advanced cancers. Overall study context: Partial responses were achieved by three patients, one with hepatocellular carcinoma and two with cutaneous melanoma.

Repertoires were generated with immunoSEQ multiplex PCR, while TCRdb's copy carries only in-frame clones and drops some. This table holds tens of thousands of clones, roughly 80% found once. The CDR3 loop spans 16 amino acids. V usage is TRBV21-1 and J usage is TRBJ1-1; the D call of TRBD1 is as the table states it, not checked on the DNA. TRBV21-1 is shown as a pseudogene. The receptor was derived from an adult with an advanced solid tumor such as melanoma, head and neck, liver or kidney cancer. The starting material was CD4+ or CD8+ T cells sorted from blood, obtained in a trial of the OX40 agonist ivuxolimab. The CDR3 protein is CASSKKVPGQNTEAFF. The CDR3 DNA is TGTGCCAGCAGCAAAAAAGTTCCGGGACAAAACACTGAAGCTTTCTTT.